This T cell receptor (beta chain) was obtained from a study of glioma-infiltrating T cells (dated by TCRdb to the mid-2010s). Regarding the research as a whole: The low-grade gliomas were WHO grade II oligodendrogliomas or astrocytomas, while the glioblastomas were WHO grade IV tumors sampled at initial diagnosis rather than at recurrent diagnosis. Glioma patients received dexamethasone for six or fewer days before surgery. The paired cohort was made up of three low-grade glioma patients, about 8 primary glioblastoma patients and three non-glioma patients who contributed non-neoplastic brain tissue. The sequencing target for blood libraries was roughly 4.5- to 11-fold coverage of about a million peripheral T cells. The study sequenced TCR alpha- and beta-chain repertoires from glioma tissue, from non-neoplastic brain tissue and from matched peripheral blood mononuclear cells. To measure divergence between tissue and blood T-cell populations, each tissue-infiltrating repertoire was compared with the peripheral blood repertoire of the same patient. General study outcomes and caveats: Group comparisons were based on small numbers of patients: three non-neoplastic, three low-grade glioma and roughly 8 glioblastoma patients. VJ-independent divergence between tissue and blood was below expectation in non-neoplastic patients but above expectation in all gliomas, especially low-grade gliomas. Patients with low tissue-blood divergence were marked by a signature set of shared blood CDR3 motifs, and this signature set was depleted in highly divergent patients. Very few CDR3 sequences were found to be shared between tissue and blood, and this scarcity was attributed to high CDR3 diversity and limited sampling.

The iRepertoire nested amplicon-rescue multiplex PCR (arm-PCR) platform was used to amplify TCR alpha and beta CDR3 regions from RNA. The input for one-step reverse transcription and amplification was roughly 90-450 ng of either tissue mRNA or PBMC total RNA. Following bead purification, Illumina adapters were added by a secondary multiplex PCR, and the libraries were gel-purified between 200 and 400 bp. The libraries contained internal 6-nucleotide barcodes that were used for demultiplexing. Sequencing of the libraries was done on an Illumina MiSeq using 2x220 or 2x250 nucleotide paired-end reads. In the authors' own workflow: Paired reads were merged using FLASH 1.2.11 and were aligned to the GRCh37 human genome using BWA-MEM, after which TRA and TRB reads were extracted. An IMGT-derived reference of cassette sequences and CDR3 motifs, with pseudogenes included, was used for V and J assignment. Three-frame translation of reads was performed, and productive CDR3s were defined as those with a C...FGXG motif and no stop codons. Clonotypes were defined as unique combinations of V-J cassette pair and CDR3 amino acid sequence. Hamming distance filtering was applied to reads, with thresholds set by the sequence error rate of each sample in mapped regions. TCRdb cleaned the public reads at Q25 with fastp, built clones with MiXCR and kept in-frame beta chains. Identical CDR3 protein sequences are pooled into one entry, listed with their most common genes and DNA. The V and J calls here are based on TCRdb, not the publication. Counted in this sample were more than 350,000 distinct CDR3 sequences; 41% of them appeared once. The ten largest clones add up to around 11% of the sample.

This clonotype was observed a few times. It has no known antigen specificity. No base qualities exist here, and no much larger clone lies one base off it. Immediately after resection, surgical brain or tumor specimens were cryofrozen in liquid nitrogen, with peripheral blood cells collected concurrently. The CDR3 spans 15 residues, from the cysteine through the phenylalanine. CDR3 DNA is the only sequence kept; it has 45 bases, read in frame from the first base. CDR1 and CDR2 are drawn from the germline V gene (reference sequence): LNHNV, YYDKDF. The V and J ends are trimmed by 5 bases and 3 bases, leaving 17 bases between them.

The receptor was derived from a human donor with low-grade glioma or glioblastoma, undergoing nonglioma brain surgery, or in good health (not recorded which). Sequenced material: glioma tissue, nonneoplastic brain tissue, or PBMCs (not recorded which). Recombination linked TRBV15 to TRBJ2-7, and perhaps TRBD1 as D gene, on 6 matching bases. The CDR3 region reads CATSGRRTEGYEQYF. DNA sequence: TGTGCCACCAGCGGCCGTAGGACAGAGGGCTACGAGCAGTACTTC. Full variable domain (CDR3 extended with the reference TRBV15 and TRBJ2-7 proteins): DAMVIQNPRYQVTQFGKPVTLSCSQTLNHNVMYWYQQKSSQAPKLLFHYYDKDFNNEADTPDNFQSRRPNTSFCFLDIRSPGLGDTAMYLCATSGRRTEGYEQYFGPGTRLTVT.